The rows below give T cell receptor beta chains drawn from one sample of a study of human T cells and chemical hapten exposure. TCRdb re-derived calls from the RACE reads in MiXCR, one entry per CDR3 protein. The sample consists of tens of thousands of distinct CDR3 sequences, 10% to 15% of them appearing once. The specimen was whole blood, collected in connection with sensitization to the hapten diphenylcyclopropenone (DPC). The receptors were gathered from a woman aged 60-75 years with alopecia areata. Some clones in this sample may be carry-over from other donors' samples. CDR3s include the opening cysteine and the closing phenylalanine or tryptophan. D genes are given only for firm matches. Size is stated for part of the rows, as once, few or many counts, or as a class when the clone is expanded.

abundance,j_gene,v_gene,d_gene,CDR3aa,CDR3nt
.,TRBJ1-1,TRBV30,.,CAWSVQGAWTEAFF,TGTGCCTGGAGTGTACAGGGAGCTTGGACTGAAGCTTTCTTT
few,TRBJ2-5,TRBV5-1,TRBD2,CASSLFSGGSRGETQYF,TGCGCCAGCAGCTTGTTTAGCGGGGGCAGTAGAGGAGAGACCCAGTACTTC
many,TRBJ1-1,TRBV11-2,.,CASSRVPFRFTEAFF,TGTGCCAGCAGCCGAGTCCCCTTTAGGTTCACTGAAGCTTTCTTT
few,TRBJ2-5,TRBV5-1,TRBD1,CASSFGTGRETQYF,TGCGCCAGCAGCTTTGGGACAGGGAGAGAGACCCAGTACTTC
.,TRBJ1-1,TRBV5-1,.,CASSVGRGNTEAFF,TGCGCCAGCAGCGTGGGCAGGGGGAACACTGAAGCTTTCTTT
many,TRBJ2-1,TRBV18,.,CASSPPSVVGNGEQFF,TGTGCCAGCTCACCACCGTCTGTAGTAGGGAACGGTGAGCAGTTCTTC
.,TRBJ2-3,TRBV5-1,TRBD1,CASSWTGGDTQYF,TGCGCCAGCAGCTGGACAGGGGGCGATACGCAGTATTTT
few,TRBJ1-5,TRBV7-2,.,CASSLRGGRQPQHF,TGTGCCAGCAGCTTACGGGGGGGCAGGCAGCCCCAGCATTTT
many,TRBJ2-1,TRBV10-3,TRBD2,CAISESLWTRIAYNEQFF,TGTGCCATCAGTGAGTCGCTGTGGACTAGGATCGCCTACAATGAGCAGTTCTTC
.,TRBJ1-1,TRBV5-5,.,CASSLTVDLVF,TGTGCCAGCAGCTTAACGGTCGACCTGGTCTTT
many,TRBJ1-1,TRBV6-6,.,CASSHGTPYGYTEAFF,TGTGCCAGCAGCCACGGGACCCCATACGGATACACTGAAGCTTTCTTT
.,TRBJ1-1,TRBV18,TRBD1,CASSAMDRDSEAFF,TGTGCCAGCTCAGCGATGGACAGGGACTCTGAAGCTTTCTTT
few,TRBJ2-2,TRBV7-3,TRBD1,CASSLRGQGKNTGELFF,TGTGCCAGCAGCTTAAGGGGACAGGGGAAGAACACCGGGGAGCTGTTTTTT
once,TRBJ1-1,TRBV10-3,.,CAISESIKANTEAFF,TGTGCCATCAGTGAGTCGATAAAAGCGAACACTGAAGCTTTCTTT
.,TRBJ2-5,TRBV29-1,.,CSGGGGDVETQYF,TGCAGCGGCGGAGGGGGGGACGTAGAGACCCAGTACTTC
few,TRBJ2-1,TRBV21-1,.,CASSGFLSNLANFNEQFF,TGTGCCAGCAGCGGCTTCCTAAGTAACCTAGCGAATTTCAATGAGCAGTTCTTC
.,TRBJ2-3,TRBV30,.,CAWKRVESTDTQYF,TGTGCCTGGAAGAGGGTCGAGAGCACAGATACGCAGTATTTT
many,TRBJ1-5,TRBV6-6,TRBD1,CATKDRASNQPQHF,TGTGCCACCAAGGACAGGGCGAGTAATCAGCCCCAGCATTTT
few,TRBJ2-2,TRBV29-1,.,CSVWDLTGELFF,TGCAGCGTTTGGGACCTCACCGGGGAGCTGTTTTTT
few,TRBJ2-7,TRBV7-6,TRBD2,CASSPTSGGPSPYEQYF,TGTGCCAGCAGCCCTACTAGCGGGGGGCCTTCCCCCTACGAGCAGTACTTC
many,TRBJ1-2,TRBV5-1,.,CASSLAYDRPQLGYTF,TGCGCCAGCAGCTTGGCCTACGACAGGCCCCAACTCGGCTACACCTTC
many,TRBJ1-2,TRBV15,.,CATSSDSYGYTF,TGTGCCACCAGCAGTGACAGCTATGGCTACACCTTC
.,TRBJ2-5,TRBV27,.,CASSNDPTRGLWETQYF,TGTGCCAGCAGCAACGACCCCACCCGGGGGCTATGGGAGACCCAGTACTTC
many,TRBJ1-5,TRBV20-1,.,CSARSPGGNQPQHF,TGCAGTGCTAGGAGTCCCGGGGGCAATCAGCCCCAGCATTTT
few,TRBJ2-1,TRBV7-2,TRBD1,CASSLTTLTGVEQFF,TGTGCCAGCAGCCTCACCACCCTGACAGGGGTTGAGCAGTTCTTC
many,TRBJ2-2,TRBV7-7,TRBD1,CASSERRDSDNTGELFF,TGTGCTAGCAGCGAGCGCCGGGACAGTGATAACACCGGGGAGCTGTTTTTT
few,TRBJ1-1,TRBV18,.,CASSPSTDANTEAFF,TGTGCCAGCTCACCATCAACCGATGCGAACACTGAAGCTTTCTTT